What follows are 26 T cell receptor beta chains derived from one specimen sequenced in a study of CD8 T cells in Susac syndrome (dated by TCRdb to about 2019). The library was produced with the immunoSEQ multiplex PCR assay. RNA was extracted using the RNeasy kit, and roughly 0.5 to 1 microgram was reverse transcribed with random hexamers. TCRdb redid the processing of the public reads, applying fastp at Q25 and MiXCR, and retained in-frame beta chains. Each record represents a unique CDR3 protein, reported with the most common genes and DNA among its rows. The sample contains 180,000 or so distinct CDR3 sequences, around 95% of them found a single time. About 0.1% of the sample is in the top ten clones. The sample consisted of CD4+ T cells from PBMCs. The receptor source for this set is a human donor in good health.

This clonotype was picked up one time. V and J are TRBV19 and TRBJ2-3; 7 nucleotides match TRBD2. Looked up from germline, CDR1 is LNHDA and CDR2 is SQIVND (reference sequence). V lost 9 bases to trimming and J lost 5 bases; unmatched junction nucleotides: 11. The CDR3 is made up of 14 amino acids. For the CDR3, the DNA is TGTGCCAGCAAGGGACTATCAAGCCAAGATACGCAGTATTTT. Residues: CASKGLSSQDTQYF.

The V and J genes are TRBV5-1 and TRBJ2-3, with unresolved D. Trimming pared 7 bases from V and 5 bases from J, leaving 17 bases between. CDR3 length equals 14 residues. Germline CDR1 is SGHRS and CDR2 is YFSETQ. The CDR3 reads CASATQVKGDTQYF. Here the CDR3 DNA reads TGCGCCAGCGCCACGCAGGTGAAGGGAGATACGCAGTATTTT.

This rearrangement joins TRBV3-1 to TRBJ2-7; D is uncertain. The CDR3 is 14 amino acids. Germline V gene data show CDR1 as LGHDT and CDR2 as YNNKEL (reference sequence). V dropped 3 bases and J dropped 2 bases, with 11 bases sitting between them. The chain's CDR3 is CASSQRFGPYEQYV. CDR3 bases: TGTGCCAGCAGCCAGAGGTTCGGCCCCTACGAGCAGTACGTC.

V gene TRBV18 combines with J gene TRBJ2-5, with a tentative D call TRBD1 (5 bases). The germline gives CDR1 KGHSH, CDR2 LQKENI. The ends were cut back, 3 bases at V and 4 bases at J, with 6 bases in the middle. The CDR3 totals 12 residues. The CDR3 spells CASSPGAETQYF. The CDR3 DNA follows: TGTGCCAGCTCACCTGGGGCAGAGACCCAGTACTTC.

This clonotype was counted once. The chain links TRBV20-1 to TRBJ2-3; D is unclear. The CDR3 totals 13 residues. Germline loops: CDR1 DFQATT, CDR2 SNEGSKA (reference sequence). The germline V and J ends were trimmed by 3 bases and 6 bases, with 13 bases remaining between them. Here the CDR3 reads CSASPPGRDTQYF. The DNA of the CDR3 is TGCAGTGCTAGTCCCCCCGGGCGCGATACGCAGTATTTT.

The rearrangement uses TRBV6-2 or TRBV6-3 and TRBJ1-5; D gene unclear. This CDR3 is built from 15 residues. V was shortened by 5 bases and J by 2 bases, with 13 bases between the two germline ends. Germline V gives CDR1 MNHEY, CDR2 SVGEGT. For the CDR3, the DNA is TGTGCCAGCAGTGGGCCCCCCCGGGGCAATCAGCCCCAGCATTTT. This sequence encodes CASSGPPRGNQPQHF.

The chain is built from TRBV9 and TRBJ2-5; no definite D call. In germline, CDR1 is SGDLS, CDR2 YYNGEE. Deletions cut 0 bases from V and 5 bases from J, with 11 bases between. The CDR3 runs to 14 residues. The CDR3 is CASSVGGMVETQYF. Written as DNA, the CDR3 is TGTGCCAGCAGCGTAGGAGGTATGGTGGAGACCCAGTACTTC.

The chain combines TRBV3-1 with TRBJ1-2; D not resolved. The germline V gene encodes CDR1 LGHDT and CDR2 YNNKEL (reference sequence). V was shortened by 8 bases and J by 0 bases, with 10 bases between the two germline ends. The CDR3 has 13 amino acids. CDR3 protein: CASVGAANYGYTF. In DNA form, the CDR3 reads TGTGCCAGCGTGGGAGCCGCTAACTATGGCTACACCTTC.

The rearrangement links TRBV20-1 to TRBJ2-7; 11 positions match TRBD1. V shed 5 bases and J 6 bases; nucleotides not matched to a gene: 9. The CDR3 covers 14 residues. Germline lookup yields CDR1 DFQATT and CDR2 SNEGSKA (reference sequence). The CDR3 nucleotides read TGCAGTGCTCCTTGGGACAGGGGGGTGGGCGAGCAGTACTTC. This gives the protein CSAPWDRGVGEQYF.

This sequence joins TRBV24-1 and TRBJ2-5; D not resolved. CDR1 KGHDR and CDR2 SFDVKD come from the germline V gene. Trimming left V 0 bases short and J 3 bases short, with 1 base between. The CDR3 spans 12 residues. In nucleotides, the CDR3 is TGTGCCACCAGTGATTTGAAAGAGACCCAGTACTTC. Its protein is CATSDLKETQYF.

The chain is built from TRBV20-1 and TRBJ1-1, with D hard to call. The CDR3 spans 13 residues. Germline V lookup: CDR1 DFQATT, CDR2 SNEGSKA (reference sequence). CDR3 coding DNA: TGCAGCAGCTTCGGCTTTATTAACACTGAAGCTTTCTTT. Protein sequence: CSSFGFINTEAFF.

This chain connects TRBV12-5 to TRBJ2-3; 8 nucleotides match TRBD1. The CDR3 consists of 15 residues. The junction had 8 bases not matched to a gene; V was cut back by 8 bases and J by 1 base. Per the germline V gene, CDR1 is LGHNT and CDR2 is FRNRAP. Written as DNA, the CDR3 is TGTGCTAGTACGACAGGGGTGTACGGCACAGATACGCAGTATTTT. Translation: CASTTGVYGTDTQYF.

This rearrangement joins TRBV30 to TRBJ1-4; TRBD1 matches 7 bases. The V gene's germline CDR1 is GTSNPN and CDR2 SVGIG (reference sequence). The CDR3 sequence is 13 residues long. V was clipped by 2 bases and J by 8 bases; unmatched bases: 5. DNA of the CDR3: TGTGCCTGGAGTACCGAGGGGGCGGAAAAACTGTTTTTT. It specifies CAWSTEGAEKLFF.

The chain has TRBV27 and TRBJ1-2; TRBD1 is a possible D gene (6 bases). V was cut by 6 bases and J by 8 bases, with 22 bases left in between. The CDR3 is 15 residues long. Germline values: CDR1 MNHEY, CDR2 SMNVEV (reference sequence). The CDR3 DNA follows: TGTGCCAGCAGAGGAGGACAGAGACTACGATGGGGCTACACCTTC. Its protein is CASRGGQRLRWGYTF.

V is TRBV7-9 and J is TRBJ2-3; perhaps D is TRBD1 or TRBD2 (5 bases each). The ends were cut back, 5 bases at V and 7 bases at J, with 13 bases in the middle. The CDR3 has 13 amino acids. Per germline, CDR1 SEHNR and CDR2 FQNEAQ (reference sequence). CDR3 sequence (DNA): TGTGCCAGCAGCCTTGGGGGAATATATACGCAGTATTTT. It translates to CASSLGGIYTQYF.

V gene TRBV7-2 combines with J gene TRBJ1-2; 7 bases match TRBD1. Germline V lookup: CDR1 SGHTA, CDR2 FQGNSA. The V segment lost 3 bases and the J segment 0 bases; nucleotides outside the gene matches: 4. The CDR3 is 15 amino acids. The CDR3 loop is CASSFGTAANYGYTF. The CDR3 DNA reads as TGTGCCAGCAGCTTCGGGACAGCCGCTAACTATGGCTACACCTTC. Filled out from reference TRBV7-2 and TRBJ1-2, the complete variable domain reads GAGVSQSPSNKVTEKGKDVELRCDPISGHTALYWYRQSLGQGLEFLIYFQGNSAPDKSGLPSDRFSAERTGGSVSTLTIQRTQQEDSAVYLCASSFGTAANYGYTFGSGTRLTVV.

CDR3 sequence reads: CSVLWTRCTDTQYF. The CDR3, as DNA: TGCAGCGTTCTTTGGACTAGGTGCACAGATACGCAGTATTTT. This chain links TRBV29-1 with TRBJ2-3; 7 bases align to TRBD2. CDR1 and CDR2 from the germline V gene are SQVTM and ANQGSEA. The CDR3 has 14 residues. V shed 5 bases, J shed 1 base, and the junction held 6 bases outside the gene matches.

The chain joins TRBV29-1 to TRBJ1-5; maybe TRBD1 (6 bases). The ends were cut back, 6 bases at V and 7 bases at J, with 13 bases in the middle. The CDR3 is 12 amino acids. From germline, CDR1 is SQVTM and CDR2 ANQGSEA. The CDR3, as DNA: TGCAGCGTGGGGGCGGGAGCACAGCCCCAGCATTTT. Amino acids: CSVGAGAQPQHF.

The chain employs TRBV27 and TRBJ2-1; TRBD1 matches 8 bases. The CDR3 totals 16 residues. Germline-derived CDR1 and CDR2 are MNHEY and SMNVEV (reference sequence). Trimming cost V 0 bases and J 1 base; bases outside gene matches: 2. The CDR3 sequence: CASSLSNRGSYNEQFF. CDR3 in DNA: TGTGCCAGCAGTTTATCGAACAGGGGGTCCTACAATGAGCAGTTCTTC.

The table lists this clonotype with a count of one. The CDR3 nucleotides read TGTGCCAGTAGTCCCCGGGACAGTCCCTACGAGCAGTACGTC. Translated: CASSPRDSPYEQYV. The rearrangement uses TRBV19 and TRBJ2-7; 7 bases are shared with TRBD1. V lost 5 bases and J lost 2; bases outside the gene matches: 6. From germline, CDR1 is LNHDA and CDR2 SQIVND (reference sequence). This CDR3 has 14 residues.

The chain couples TRBV20-1 to TRBJ1-1; possible D gene TRBD1, 5 bases. Germline V gene lookup returns CDR1 DFQATT and CDR2 SNEGSKA (reference sequence). The CDR3 consists of 13 residues. V was trimmed by 3 bases and J by 2 bases, leaving 10 bases between them. CDR3 sequence (DNA): TGCAGTGCTAGCCGGGACTCAAACACTGAAGCTTTCTTT. Translating gives CSASRDSNTEAFF.

This rearrangement joins TRBV4-3 to TRBJ1-2; D is ambiguous. CDR1 is LGHNA and CDR2 is YSLEER in the germline V gene. The CDR3 totals 15 residues. V was trimmed by 2 bases and J by 5 bases, leaving 15 bases between them. The CDR3 protein is CASSQSVRIPYGYTF. CDR3 DNA: TGCGCCAGCAGCCAATCTGTCAGGATCCCATATGGCTACACCTTC.

The chain links TRBV12-3 or TRBV12-4 to TRBJ1-1, with TRBD1 as a possible D gene (6 bases). With 3 bases removed from V and 1 base from J, the gap between germline ends came to 15 bases. This CDR3 is built from 16 residues. The CDR3 spells CASSFLGGPENTEAFF. As DNA, the CDR3 is TGTGCCAGCAGTTTTCTTGGGGGGCCGGAGAACACTGAAGCTTTCTTT.

The rearrangement links TRBV12-3 or TRBV12-4 to TRBJ1-4; D gene unclear. This CDR3 contains 13 residues. Trimming shortened V by 3 bases and J by 8 bases, and 10 bases separated the two germline ends. The CDR3 DNA reads as TGTGCCAGCAGTTTCGGACTCTTGGAAAAACTGTTTTTT. Protein product: CASSFGLLEKLFF.

This chain links TRBV29-1 with TRBJ1-1, with 10 bases aligning to TRBD1. Looked up from germline, CDR1 is SQVTM and CDR2 is ANQGSEA. J was trimmed by 3 bases and V by 6 bases; bases with no gene match: 4. The CDR3 covers 13 residues. For the CDR3, the DNA is TGCAGCGTCAGACAGGGGGCGGACACTGAAGCTTTCTTT. Amino acid sequence: CSVRQGADTEAFF.

The J gene is TRBJ1-5, the V gene TRBV18; tentative D call: TRBD1 (6 bases). This CDR3 has 15 residues. Germline CDR1 and CDR2: KGHSH and LQKENI. V lost 5 bases and J lost 5, with 16 bases in between. The CDR3 is CASSSRQVVDQPQHF. The CDR3 region has the DNA TGTGCCAGCTCATCACGACAGGTCGTAGATCAGCCCCAGCATTTT.